A selection of T cell receptor beta chains follows, all from one sample in a study of OX40 agonist ivuxolimab in advanced cancers. Some clones are missing from TCRdb's copy, which holds only in-frame ones; the method was immunoSEQ multiplex PCR. The sample lists 70,000 to 95,000 clones; about 94% were seen once. The sequencing here drew on CD4+ or CD8+ T cells sorted from blood, taken in a trial of the OX40 agonist ivuxolimab. Receptors were obtained from an adult with an advanced solid tumor such as melanoma, head and neck, liver or kidney cancer. Each CDR3 is given with its conserved first and last residue. The D gene is left open where the match is weak. Expanded clones are given a class, and other clones once, few, many or no size at all.

d_gene	j_gene	v_gene	abundance	CDR3aa	CDR3nt
.	TRBJ2-3	TRBV9	once	CASSPHWGQSTDTQYF	TGTGCCAGCAGCCCCCATTGGGGGCAAAGCACAGATACGCAGTATTTT
.	TRBJ1-2	TRBV10-2	.	CASSESRDGYTF	TGCGCCAGCAGTGAGTCTAGGGATGGCTACACCTTC
.	TRBJ2-4	TRBV9	.	CASSVGVAGAKNIQYF	TGTGCCAGCAGCGTAGGGGTGGCGGGAGCCAAAAACATTCAGTACTTC
.	TRBJ1-1	TRBV10-3	once	CAISELGLGAFF	TGTGCCATCAGTGAGCTTGGACTGGGAGCTTTCTTT
.	TRBJ2-3	TRBV15	.	CATSGLGAPTTDTQYF	TGTGCCACCAGCGGCCTAGGGGCTCCCACCACAGATACGCAGTATTTT
.	TRBJ1-1	TRBV6-5	.	CASSLSGTEAFF	TGTGCCAGCTCGCTTTCCGGGACTGAAGCTTTCTTT
.	TRBJ1-1	TRBV19	.	CASSVRDGSNTEAFF	TGTGCCAGTAGTGTCCGGGACGGTAGTAACACTGAAGCTTTCTTT
TRBD1	TRBJ1-5	TRBV6-5	.	CASSYLGGRQPQHF	TGTGCCAGCAGTTACTTAGGGGGCAGGCAGCCCCAGCATTTT
TRBD1	TRBJ2-7	TRBV15	once	CATSPLGQDYEQYF	TGTGCCACCAGCCCCCTTGGACAGGACTACGAGCAGTACTTC
.	TRBJ1-1	TRBV4-1	.	CASSQVYDTEAFF	TGCGCCAGCAGCCAAGTATACGACACTGAAGCTTTCTTT